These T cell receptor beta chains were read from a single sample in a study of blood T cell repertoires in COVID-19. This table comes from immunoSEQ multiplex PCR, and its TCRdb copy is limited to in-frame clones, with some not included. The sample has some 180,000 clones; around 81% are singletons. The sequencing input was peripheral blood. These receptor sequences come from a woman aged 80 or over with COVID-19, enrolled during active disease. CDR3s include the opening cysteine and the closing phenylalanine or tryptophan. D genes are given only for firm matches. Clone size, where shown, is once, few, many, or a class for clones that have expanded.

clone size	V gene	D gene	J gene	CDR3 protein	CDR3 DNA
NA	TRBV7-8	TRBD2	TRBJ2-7	CASSLGFGGLQNYEQYF	TGTGCCAGCAGCTTAGGGTTCGGGGGACTACAAAACTACGAGCAGTACTTC
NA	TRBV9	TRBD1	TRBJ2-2	CASSVGGGYTGELFF	TGTGCCAGCAGCGTAGGAGGGGGCTACACCGGGGAGCTGTTTTTT
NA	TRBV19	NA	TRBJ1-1	CASTIGAGRTEAFF	TGTGCCAGTACCATAGGGGCAGGAAGGACTGAAGCTTTCTTT
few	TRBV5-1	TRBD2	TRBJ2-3	CASSPPTSGSTDTQYF	TGCGCCAGCAGCCCACCGACTAGCGGTAGCACAGATACGCAGTATTTT
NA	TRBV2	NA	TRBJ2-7	CASSLSSYEQYF	TGTGCCAGCAGCCTCAGCTCCTACGAGCAGTACTTC
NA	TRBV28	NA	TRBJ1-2	CASTLPTGTNYGYTF	TGTGCCAGCACCCTCCCCACAGGGACTAACTATGGCTACACCTTC
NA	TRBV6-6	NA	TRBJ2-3	CASSSWQGVDTQYF	TGTGCCAGCAGTTCCTGGCAGGGTGTAGATACGCAGTATTTT
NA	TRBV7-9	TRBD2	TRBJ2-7	CASSLGLAGDYEQYF	TGTGCCAGCAGCCTGGGACTAGCGGGGGATTACGAGCAGTACTTC
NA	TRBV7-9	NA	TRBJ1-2	CASSLMDRQANYGYTF	TGTGCCAGCAGCTTGATGGATCGACAGGCTAACTATGGCTACACCTTC
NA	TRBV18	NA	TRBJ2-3	CASSPAAGKGSHTDTQYF	TGTGCCAGCTCACCGGCGGCGGGGAAGGGGTCCCACACAGATACGCAGTATTTT
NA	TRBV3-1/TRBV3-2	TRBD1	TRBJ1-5	CASSQETGGNQPQHF	TGTGCCAGCAGCCAAGAGACAGGGGGCAATCAGCCCCAGCATTTT
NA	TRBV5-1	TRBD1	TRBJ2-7	CASSLGAGTAWDPYEQYF	TGCGCCAGCAGCTTGGGAGCCGGGACAGCTTGGGACCCCTACGAGCAGTACTTC
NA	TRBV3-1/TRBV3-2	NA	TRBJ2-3	CASSPRQAYLDTQYF	TGTGCCAGCAGCCCCAGACAGGCATACTTGGATACGCAGTATTTT
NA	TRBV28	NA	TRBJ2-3	CASSSIIAEGSGDTQYF	TGTGCCAGCAGTTCCATAATAGCGGAGGGCTCAGGGGATACGCAGTATTTT
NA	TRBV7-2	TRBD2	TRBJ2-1	CASSLTGTSGAWGEQFF	TGTGCCAGCAGCCTAACCGGGACTAGCGGGGCCTGGGGTGAGCAGTTCTTC
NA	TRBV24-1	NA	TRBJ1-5	CATEGPGGNQPQHF	TGTGCCACCGAAGGTCCCGGGGGGAATCAGCCCCAGCATTTT
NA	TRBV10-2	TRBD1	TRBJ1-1	CASGRTGGRAFF	TGCGCCAGCGGAAGGACAGGGGGTCGGGCTTTCTTT
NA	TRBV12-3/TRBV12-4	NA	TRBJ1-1	CASSYGGGTEAFF	TGTGCCAGCAGCTACGGGGGAGGTACTGAAGCTTTCTTT
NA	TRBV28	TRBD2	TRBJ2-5	CASSLPGLAQLQETQYF	TGTGCCAGCAGTCTCCCAGGACTAGCCCAATTGCAAGAGACCCAGTACTTC
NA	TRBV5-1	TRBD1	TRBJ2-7	CASSPVGQGAYEQYF	TGCGCCAGCAGCCCGGTGGGACAGGGGGCCTACGAGCAGTACTTC
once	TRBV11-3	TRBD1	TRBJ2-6	CASRKGQGNSGANVLTF	TGTGCCAGCAGGAAGGGACAGGGGAACTCTGGGGCCAACGTCCTGACTTTC
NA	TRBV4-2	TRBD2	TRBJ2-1	CASSQEGAGGPRDEQFF	TGTGCCAGCAGCCAAGAGGGCGCGGGGGGGCCACGCGATGAGCAGTTCTTC
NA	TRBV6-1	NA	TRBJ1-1	CASSEGTEMNTEAFF	TGTGCCAGCAGTGAAGGGACAGAGATGAACACTGAAGCTTTCTTT
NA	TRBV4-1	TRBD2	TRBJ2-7	CASSQEPGLVDEQYF	TGCGCCAGCAGCCAAGAACCGGGACTAGTAGACGAGCAGTACTTC
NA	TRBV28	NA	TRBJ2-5	CASSFFLVEYQETQYF	TGTGCCAGCAGTTTTTTTCTAGTGGAATACCAAGAGACCCAGTACTTC
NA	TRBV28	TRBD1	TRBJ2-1	CASSRTGGAVDEQFF	TGTGCCAGCAGCAGGACAGGGGGCGCAGTCGATGAGCAGTTCTTC
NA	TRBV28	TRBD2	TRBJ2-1	CASSLSIYPTSRGGNEQFF	TGTGCCAGCAGTTTATCCATATACCCGACTAGTCGGGGGGGGAATGAGCAGTTCTTC
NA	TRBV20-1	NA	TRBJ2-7	CSASKGISYEQYF	TGCAGTGCTAGTAAGGGGATCTCCTACGAGCAGTACTTC
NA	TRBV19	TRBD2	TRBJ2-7	CASSTRLAGDYEQYF	TGTGCCAGTAGTACTAGACTAGCGGGAGACTACGAGCAGTACTTC
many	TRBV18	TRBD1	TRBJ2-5	CASSPSDRAQETQYF	TGTGCCAGCTCACCCTCGGACAGGGCCCAAGAGACCCAGTACTTC
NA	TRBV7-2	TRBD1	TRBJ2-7	CASSLRGQYYEQYF	TGTGCCAGCAGCTTACGGGGACAGTACTACGAGCAGTACTTC
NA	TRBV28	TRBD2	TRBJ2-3	CASSFSLGLAGDTQYF	TGTGCCAGCAGTTTTTCCCTGGGACTAGCGGGAGATACGCAGTATTTT
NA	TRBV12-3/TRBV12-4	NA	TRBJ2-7	CASSFSTSYEQYF	TGTGCCAGCAGTTTTAGCACGTCCTACGAGCAGTACTTC
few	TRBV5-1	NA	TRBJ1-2	CASSIQGWDGYTF	TGCGCCAGCAGCATCCAGGGCTGGGATGGCTACACCTTC
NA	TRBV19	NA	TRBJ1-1	CASSQGPAAEAFF	TGTGCCAGTAGCCAGGGTCCCGCCGCTGAAGCTTTCTTT
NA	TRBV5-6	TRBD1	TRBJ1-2	CASSRQGSYGYTF	TGTGCCAGCAGCCGACAGGGTTCCTATGGCTACACCTTC
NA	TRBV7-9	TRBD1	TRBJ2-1	CASSPRQGRYNEQFF	TGTGCCAGCAGCCCTAGACAGGGGAGGTACAATGAGCAGTTCTTC
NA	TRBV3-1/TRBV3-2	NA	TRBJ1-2	CASSQEGGLEDGYTF	TGTGCCAGCAGCCAAGAGGGAGGGCTCGAGGATGGCTACACCTTC
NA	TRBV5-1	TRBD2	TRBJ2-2	CASSSLAGGGTGELFF	TGCGCCAGCAGCTCCCTAGCGGGAGGGGGCACCGGGGAGCTGTTTTTT
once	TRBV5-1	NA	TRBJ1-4	CASSLGLFNEKLFF	TGCGCCAGCAGCTTGGGACTGTTTAATGAAAAACTGTTTTTT
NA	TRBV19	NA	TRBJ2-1	CASSTTIASEQFF	TGTGCCAGTAGTACCACAATTGCCAGTGAGCAGTTCTTC
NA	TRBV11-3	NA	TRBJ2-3	CASSLGQIHTDTQYF	TGTGCCAGCAGCTTAGGGCAGATCCACACAGATACGCAGTATTTT
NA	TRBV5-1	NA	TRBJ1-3	CASSLGSGAGNTIYF	TGCGCCAGCAGCTTGGGATCAGGGGCTGGAAACACCATATATTTT
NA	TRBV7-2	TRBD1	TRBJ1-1	CASSLDPGGFVEAFF	TGTGCCAGCAGCTTAGATCCAGGGGGCTTTGTTGAAGCTTTCTTT
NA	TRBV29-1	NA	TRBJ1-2	CSVVGRGTNYGYTF	TGCAGCGTTGTTGGTCGAGGGACTAACTATGGCTACACCTTC
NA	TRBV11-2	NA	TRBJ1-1	CASSLAAQGTEAFF	TGTGCCAGCAGCTTAGCGGCGCAGGGCACTGAAGCTTTCTTT
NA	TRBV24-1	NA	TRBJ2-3	CATSAPSTGTDTQYF	TGTGCCACCAGTGCCCCATCAACAGGGACAGATACGCAGTATTTT
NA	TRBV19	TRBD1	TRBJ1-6	CASRRGQALLSSYNSPLHF	TGTGCCAGTAGACGAGGACAGGCCCTCCTTAGCTCCTATAATTCACCCCTCCACTTT
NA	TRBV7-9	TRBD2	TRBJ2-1	CASSLLAGGPNEQFF	TGTGCCAGCAGCTTACTAGCGGGAGGGCCCAATGAGCAGTTCTTC
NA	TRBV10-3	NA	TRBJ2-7	CAISDQLHEQYF	TGTGCCATCAGTGACCAACTCCACGAGCAGTACTTC
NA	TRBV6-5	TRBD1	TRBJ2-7	CASSLGGTGNYEQYF	TGTGCCAGCAGTTTAGGGGGGACAGGGAACTACGAGCAGTACTTC
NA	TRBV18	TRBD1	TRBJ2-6	CASSLRDRRDSGANVLTF	TGTGCCAGCTCACTCCGGGACAGAAGAGACTCTGGGGCCAACGTCCTGACTTTC
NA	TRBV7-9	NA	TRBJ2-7	CASSTGRGEQYF	TGTGCCAGCAGCACAGGGAGGGGCGAGCAGTACTTC
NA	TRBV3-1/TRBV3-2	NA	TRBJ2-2	CASSGQVNTGELFF	TGTGCCAGCAGCGGACAAGTCAACACCGGGGAGCTGTTTTTT
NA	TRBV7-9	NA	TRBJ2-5	CASSWGAETQYF	TGTGCCAGCAGCTGGGGAGCCGAGACCCAGTACTTC